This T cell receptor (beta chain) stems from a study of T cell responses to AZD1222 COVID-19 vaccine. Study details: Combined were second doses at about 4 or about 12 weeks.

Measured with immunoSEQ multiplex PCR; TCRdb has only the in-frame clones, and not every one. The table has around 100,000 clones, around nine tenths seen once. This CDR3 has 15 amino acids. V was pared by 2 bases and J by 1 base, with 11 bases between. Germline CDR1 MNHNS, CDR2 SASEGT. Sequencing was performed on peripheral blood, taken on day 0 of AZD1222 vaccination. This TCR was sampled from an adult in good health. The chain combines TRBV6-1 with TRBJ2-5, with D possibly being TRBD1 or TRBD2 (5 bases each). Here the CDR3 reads CASSESRGPQETQYF. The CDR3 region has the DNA TGTGCCAGCAGTGAAAGTAGGGGACCCCAAGAGACCCAGTACTTC.